The entry that follows covers one TCR beta chain sequence. What it binds is unknown. The sample comes from a study of chemoradiotherapy in HPV16-positive cancers. The method was immunoSEQ multiplex PCR; TCRdb's version includes in-frame clones alone and lacks a portion of them. The table records approximately 8,000 clones, about four fifths of them present only once. Findings of the study overall: HPV-responsive T-cell expansion during chemoradiotherapy was linked to improved recurrence-free survival in HPV16-positive patients. During treatment, candidate HPV-specific clones and E7-related motifs expanded in tumor.

This CDR3 has 16 amino acids. CDR1 is MNHEY and CDR2 is SVGAGI in the germline V gene. Trimming removed 2 bases at V and 7 bases at J, with 15 bases between. The receptor was isolated from a human donor with HPV-associated anogenital cancer. The sample here was blood, taken from a patient who underwent chemoradiotherapy. The V gene is TRBV6-5, the J gene TRBJ1-6; weak D call: TRBD1 (6 bases). CDR3 DNA sequence: TGTGCCAGCAGTTACGAAGGACAGCCTCTGAATTCACCCCTCCACTTT. Amino acid sequence: CASSYEGQPLNSPLHF.